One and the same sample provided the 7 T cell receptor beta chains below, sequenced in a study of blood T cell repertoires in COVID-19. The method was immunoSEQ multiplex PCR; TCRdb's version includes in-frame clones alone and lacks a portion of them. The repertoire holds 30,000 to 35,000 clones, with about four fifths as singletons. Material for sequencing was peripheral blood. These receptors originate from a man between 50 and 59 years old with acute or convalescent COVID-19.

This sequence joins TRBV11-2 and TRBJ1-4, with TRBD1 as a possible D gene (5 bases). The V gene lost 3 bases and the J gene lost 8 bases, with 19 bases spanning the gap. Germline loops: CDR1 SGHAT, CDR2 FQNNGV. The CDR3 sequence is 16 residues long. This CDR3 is CASSLRGRAEGEKLFF. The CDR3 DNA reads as TGTGCCAGCAGCTTGAGGGGCAGGGCGGAGGGAGAAAAACTGTTTTTT.

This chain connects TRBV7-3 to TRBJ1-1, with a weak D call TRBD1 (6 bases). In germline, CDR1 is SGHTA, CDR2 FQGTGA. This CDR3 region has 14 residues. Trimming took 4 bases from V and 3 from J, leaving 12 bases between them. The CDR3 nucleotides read TGTGCCAGCAGCTACAGGGCTACGGACACTGAAGCTTTCTTT. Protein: CASSYRATDTEAFF.

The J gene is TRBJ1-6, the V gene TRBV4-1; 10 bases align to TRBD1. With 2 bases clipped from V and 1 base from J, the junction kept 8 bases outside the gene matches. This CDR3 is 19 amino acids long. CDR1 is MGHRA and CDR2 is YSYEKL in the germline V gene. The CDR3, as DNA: TGCGCCAGCAGCCAAACCGGGACAGGGGAGAAGTCCTATAATTCACCCCTCCACTTT. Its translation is CASSQTGTGEKSYNSPLHF.

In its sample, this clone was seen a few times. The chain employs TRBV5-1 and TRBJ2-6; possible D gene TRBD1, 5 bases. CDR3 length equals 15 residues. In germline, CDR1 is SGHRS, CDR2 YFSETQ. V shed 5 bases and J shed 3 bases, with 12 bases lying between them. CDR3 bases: TGCGCCAGCAGTGGCACAGGTTTTGGGGCCAACGTCCTGACTTTC. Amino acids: CASSGTGFGANVLTF.

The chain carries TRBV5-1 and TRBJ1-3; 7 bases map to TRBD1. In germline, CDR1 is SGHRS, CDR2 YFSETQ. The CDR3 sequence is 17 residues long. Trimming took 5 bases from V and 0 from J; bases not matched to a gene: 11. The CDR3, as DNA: TGCGCCAGCAGTGAGTCGGGACAGATCCGCTCTGGAAACACCATATATTTT. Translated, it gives CASSESGQIRSGNTIYF.

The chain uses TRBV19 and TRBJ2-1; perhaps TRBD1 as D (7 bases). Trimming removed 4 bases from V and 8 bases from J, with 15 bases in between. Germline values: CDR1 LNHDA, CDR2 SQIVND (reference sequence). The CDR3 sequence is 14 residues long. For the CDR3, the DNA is TGTGCCAGTAGTAGCGGGACAGTTGGAGATGAGCAGTTCTTC. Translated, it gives CASSSGTVGDEQFF.

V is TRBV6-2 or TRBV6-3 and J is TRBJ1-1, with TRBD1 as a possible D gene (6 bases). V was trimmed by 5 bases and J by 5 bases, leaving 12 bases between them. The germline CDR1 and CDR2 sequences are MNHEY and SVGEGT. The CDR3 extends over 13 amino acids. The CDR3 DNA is TGTGCCAGCAGTCCGACAGGATGGACTGAAGCTTTCTTT. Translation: CASSPTGWTEAFF.